These T cell receptor beta chains were read from a single sample in a study of PD-1 blockade in classical Hodgkin lymphoma. TCRdb keeps only in-frame clones here, not all; method: immunoSEQ multiplex PCR. This sample has approximately 44,000 clones, with under 75% found just once. Sequencing used peripheral blood mononuclear cells (PBMCs), obtained at baseline. All receptors come from a human donor with classical Hodgkin lymphoma. Each CDR3 is given with its conserved first and last residue. The D gene is left open where the match is weak. Size tells how often a clone was seen (once, few, many) or the class of an expanded clone, and some rows leave it out.

v_call: TRBV2
clone_size: .
j_call: TRBJ1-1
d_call: .
cdr3_aa: CASSEWYGDTEAFF
cdr3_nt: TGTGCCAGCAGTGAATGGTATGGGGACACTGAAGCTTTCTTT

v_call: TRBV5-6
clone_size: .
j_call: TRBJ2-2
d_call: .
cdr3_aa: CASSLPNTGELFF
cdr3_nt: TGTGCCAGCAGCTTACCAAACACCGGGGAGCTGTTTTTT

v_call: TRBV7-3
clone_size: .
j_call: TRBJ2-3
d_call: .
cdr3_aa: CASSLMDGTQYF
cdr3_nt: TGTGCCAGCAGCTTAATGGACGGTACGCAGTATTTT

v_call: TRBV4-3
clone_size: .
j_call: TRBJ2-6
d_call: TRBD1
cdr3_aa: CASSQDRGQGSGANVLTF
cdr3_nt: TGCGCCAGCAGCCAAGATAGGGGACAGGGGAGTGGGGCCAACGTCCTGACTTTC

v_call: TRBV7-3
clone_size: few
j_call: TRBJ2-1
d_call: TRBD1
cdr3_aa: CASSPRDRFNEQFF
cdr3_nt: TGTGCCAGCAGCCCCCGGGACAGGTTCAATGAGCAGTTCTTC

v_call: TRBV7-9
clone_size: few
j_call: TRBJ1-5
d_call: .
cdr3_aa: CASSSTRPNQPQHF
cdr3_nt: TGTGCCAGCAGTTCTACAAGACCTAATCAGCCCCAGCATTTT

v_call: TRBV6-5
clone_size: .
j_call: TRBJ1-2
d_call: TRBD1
cdr3_aa: CASTSPGGGNYGYTF
cdr3_nt: TGTGCCAGCACTTCTCCAGGGGGAGGTAACTATGGCTACACCTTC

v_call: TRBV7-9
clone_size: .
j_call: TRBJ1-2
d_call: .
cdr3_aa: CASSSPRFGEYGYTF
cdr3_nt: TGTGCCAGCAGCTCCCCCCGATTTGGGGAGTATGGCTACACCTTC

v_call: TRBV9
clone_size: .
j_call: TRBJ2-1
d_call: TRBD2
cdr3_aa: CASTLAGSPYNEQFF
cdr3_nt: TGTGCCAGCACCCTAGCGGGATCCCCTTACAATGAGCAGTTCTTC

v_call: TRBV11-2
clone_size: once
j_call: TRBJ2-1
d_call: TRBD1
cdr3_aa: CASSLYPEWTGGYNEQFF
cdr3_nt: TGTGCCAGCAGCCTATACCCCGAGTGGACAGGGGGCTATAATGAGCAGTTCTTC

v_call: TRBV28
clone_size: .
j_call: TRBJ1-3
d_call: .
cdr3_aa: CASSLRGGYLENTIYF
cdr3_nt: TGTGCCAGTTCCCTCCGAGGGGGGTACCTTGAGAACACCATATATTTT

v_call: TRBV11-2
clone_size: .
j_call: TRBJ2-7
d_call: .
cdr3_aa: CASSLGSTENYEQYF
cdr3_nt: TGTGCCAGCAGCTTAGGCAGCACTGAGAACTACGAGCAGTACTTC

v_call: TRBV4-1
clone_size: .
j_call: TRBJ2-7
d_call: TRBD1
cdr3_aa: CASSLTGTGSYEQYF
cdr3_nt: TGCGCCAGCAGCCTTACCGGGACAGGATCCTACGAGCAGTACTTC

v_call: TRBV9
clone_size: .
j_call: TRBJ2-7
d_call: .
cdr3_aa: CASSQTGGDAYEQYF
cdr3_nt: TGTGCCAGCAGCCAGACCGGAGGTGATGCCTACGAGCAGTACTTC

v_call: TRBV7-3
clone_size: .
j_call: TRBJ2-1
d_call: TRBD1
cdr3_aa: CASSSSASQGAYNEQFF
cdr3_nt: TGTGCCAGCAGCTCTTCCGCCTCACAGGGGGCATACAATGAGCAGTTCTTC

v_call: TRBV27
clone_size: few
j_call: TRBJ2-3
d_call: TRBD2
cdr3_aa: CASSLTTSGIITDTQYF
cdr3_nt: TGTGCCAGCAGTCTGACGACTAGCGGGATTATCACAGATACGCAGTATTTT

v_call: TRBV7-3
clone_size: once
j_call: TRBJ2-3
d_call: TRBD2
cdr3_aa: CASSSARLASTDTQYF
cdr3_nt: TGTGCCAGCAGCTCCGCGAGACTAGCGAGCACAGATACGCAGTATTTT

v_call: TRBV7-2
clone_size: .
j_call: TRBJ1-1
d_call: TRBD1
cdr3_aa: CASRTTGTNTEAFF
cdr3_nt: TGTGCCAGCAGGACGACAGGGACGAACACTGAAGCTTTCTTT

v_call: TRBV6-5
clone_size: .
j_call: TRBJ1-5
d_call: .
cdr3_aa: CASSYGVKGEPQHF
cdr3_nt: TGTGCCAGCAGTTACGGTGTGAAGGGGGAGCCCCAGCATTTT

v_call: TRBV29-1
clone_size: .
j_call: TRBJ1-1
d_call: .
cdr3_aa: CSVEVGRGGEAFF
cdr3_nt: TGCAGCGTTGAAGTAGGAAGGGGGGGTGAAGCTTTCTTT

v_call: TRBV5-5
clone_size: .
j_call: TRBJ2-1
d_call: TRBD2
cdr3_aa: CASSNGLAGGGYEQFF
cdr3_nt: TGTGCCAGCAGCAACGGACTAGCGGGGGGAGGTTATGAGCAGTTCTTC

v_call: TRBV30
clone_size: .
j_call: TRBJ2-1
d_call: .
cdr3_aa: CACHPRDGYNEQFF
cdr3_nt: TGTGCCTGCCACCCTCGGGACGGTTACAATGAGCAGTTCTTC